This TCR beta chain emerged from a study of CD8 T cells in Susac syndrome. RNA, at about 0.45 to 1 ug, was reverse transcribed with random hexamers. An immunoSEQ multiplex PCR generated amplified TCR beta CDR3 products spanning 54 Vbeta and 13 Jbeta. TCRdb itself ran the immunoSEQ multiplex PCR reads through MiXCR, one entry per CDR3 protein. The top ten hold roughly 0.5% of the sample, which has 40,000 to 60,000 distinct CDR3 sequences, 93% seen once. Treatment-naive patients with stable or active relapsing-remitting disease served as multiple sclerosis controls. The TCR originated in a human donor with multiple sclerosis. The sample comprised CD8+ T cells from PBMCs.

CDR3 DNA sequence: TGTGCCAGCAGTTTCCCCCGATCACAGGGGGAAGGCTCCTACAATGAGCAGTTCTTC. Translating it yields CASSFPRSQGEGSYNEQFF. The chain joins TRBV7-8 to TRBJ2-1, with 8 bases matching TRBD1. This CDR3 is 19 amino acids long. The germline gives CDR1 SGHVS, CDR2 FQNEAQ. Trimming took 6 bases from V and 0 from J; bases not matched to a gene: 16.